These T cell receptor beta chains were read from a single sample in a study of radiation and T cells in renal cell carcinoma. Clones were read by immunoSEQ multiplex PCR, and TCRdb kept only the in-frame ones, dropping some. Of about 130,000 clones listed, roughly 84% are singletons. The starting material was blood, obtained from a patient whose treatment included radiotherapy and nephrectomy. The receptor source for this set is a woman between 50 and 59 years old with renal cell carcinoma. Both conserved end residues are part of each CDR3. The D gene is left open where the match is weak. Not every row has a clone size; where given, it reads once, few, many or a size class.

v_gene	abundance	d_gene	j_gene	CDR3aa	CDR3nt
TRBV29-1	NA	TRBD1	TRBJ1-2	CSLRTGGSYGYTF	TGCAGCCTACGGACAGGGGGTAGCTATGGCTACACCTTC
TRBV5-1	NA	TRBD1	TRBJ1-3	CASSLAGQNSGNTIYF	TGCGCCAGCAGCTTGGCGGGACAGAACTCTGGAAACACCATATATTTT
TRBV19	few	TRBD2	TRBJ2-2	CASSISGGVNTGELFF	TGTGCCAGTAGTATTAGTGGGGGGGTTAACACCGGGGAGCTGTTTTTT
TRBV28	NA	TRBD1	TRBJ2-7	CAASQTGVSSYEQYF	TGTGCCGCCAGTCAAACAGGGGTAAGCTCCTACGAGCAGTACTTC
TRBV2	NA	NA	TRBJ2-1	CASSERNNEQFF	TGTGCCAGCAGTGAGAGGAACAATGAGCAGTTCTTC
TRBV19	NA	TRBD2	TRBJ2-7	CASSIGGGEDEQYF	TGTGCCAGTAGTATAGGGGGAGGGGAAGACGAGCAGTACTTC
TRBV7-9	NA	TRBD2	TRBJ2-7	CASSWVTPGGIYEQYF	TGTGCCAGCAGCTGGGTTACCCCGGGGGGGATTTACGAGCAGTACTTC
TRBV7-8	NA	TRBD1	TRBJ2-5	CASSPDRGTETQYF	TGTGCCAGCAGCCCGGACAGGGGAACAGAGACCCAGTACTTC
TRBV19	NA	NA	TRBJ2-1	CASSISSSPYNEQFF	TGTGCCAGTAGTATAAGCTCCTCACCCTACAATGAGCAGTTCTTC
TRBV6-1	NA	NA	TRBJ1-2	CASSEVGKYGYTF	TGTGCCAGCAGTGAAGTCGGCAAGTATGGCTACACCTTC
TRBV14	once	NA	TRBJ1-2	CASSPTWGRDYGYTF	TGTGCCAGCAGCCCGACCTGGGGACGGGACTATGGCTACACCTTC
TRBV2	NA	NA	TRBJ2-3	CASSVRAITDTQYF	TGTGCCAGCAGCGTCAGGGCTATCACAGATACGCAGTATTTT
TRBV18	NA	NA	TRBJ1-2	CASSPGGHYGYTF	TGTGCCAGCTCACCAGGGGGGCACTATGGCTACACCTTC
TRBV7-8	NA	NA	TRBJ1-4	CASSRFGTGATNEKLFF	TGTGCCAGCAGCCGTTTCGGGACTGGTGCAACTAATGAAAAACTGTTTTTT
TRBV6-1	NA	TRBD2	TRBJ2-1	CASSGSSAGGPYNEQFF	TGTGCCAGCAGTGGCTCGTCAGCGGGGGGGCCCTACAATGAGCAGTTCTTC
TRBV6-6	NA	NA	TRBJ1-3	CASSLDGFSGNTIYF	TGTGCCAGCAGCTTAGACGGATTCTCTGGCAACACCATATATTTT
TRBV30	NA	NA	TRBJ1-4	CAWSVPGYNEKLFF	TGTGCCTGGAGTGTACCTGGTTATAATGAAAAACTGTTTTTT
TRBV6-1	NA	NA	TRBJ1-2	CASSADGGPYGYTF	TGTGCCAGCAGTGCTGACGGGGGCCCCTATGGCTACACCTTC
TRBV4-2	once	NA	TRBJ2-7	CASSQEATSAYEQYF	TGTGCCAGCAGCCAAGAGGCGACCTCCGCCTACGAGCAGTACTTC
TRBV15	NA	NA	TRBJ2-5	CATSGGRGTQETQYF	TGTGCCACCAGCGGTGGGAGGGGGACCCAAGAGACCCAGTACTTC
TRBV19	NA	NA	TRBJ1-4	CASSSPGENEKLFF	TGTGCCAGTAGTAGCCCTGGGGAAAATGAAAAACTGTTTTTT
TRBV29-1	NA	NA	TRBJ1-4	CSVEGGQGSAKLFF	TGCAGCGTTGAGGGTGGTCAGGGATCGGCAAAACTGTTTTTT
TRBV27	NA	NA	TRBJ1-6	CASSLAAGTLNSPLHF	TGTGCCAGCAGTTTAGCAGCCGGGACCTTAAATTCACCCCTCCACTTT
TRBV9	NA	TRBD1	TRBJ1-5	CASSRTGVDNQPQHF	TGTGCCAGCAGCCGGACAGGGGTCGACAATCAGCCCCAGCATTTT
TRBV2	NA	NA	TRBJ1-2	CAGAGARNYGYTF	TGTGCCGGGGCTGGGGCCAGGAACTATGGCTACACCTTC
TRBV4-2	few	NA	TRBJ2-6	CASSGGLENVLTF	TGTGCCAGCAGCGGCGGGTTGGAAAACGTCCTGACTTTC
TRBV7-2	NA	NA	TRBJ1-2	CASSLATGSWGGYTF	TGTGCCAGCAGCTTAGCAACGGGCTCCTGGGGTGGCTACACCTTC
TRBV11-3	NA	TRBD2	TRBJ2-1	CASSFSGGANEQFF	TGTGCCAGCAGCTTTAGCGGGGGGGCCAATGAGCAGTTCTTC